Shown below are 26 T cell receptor beta chains from a single sample sequenced in a study of cytomegalovirus exposure and HLA in healthy donors. The PCR was carried out with 60 Vbeta primers and 13 Jbeta primers. The protocol was immunoSEQ multiplex PCR, while the TCRdb copy is restricted to in-frame clones and leaves out a portion. The table has approximately 89,000 clones, 77% seen once; the top ten hold 3.7%. The sample was PBMCs. The source is a young man in good health and CMV-seronegative.

This chain connects TRBV21-1 to TRBJ2-7; whether TRBD1, the table's D call, matches the DNA was not checked. TRBV21-1 is marked as a pseudogene. This CDR3 has 14 residues. The CDR3 coding sequence is TGTGCCAGCAGCTCCGGGACATCTTCCTACGAGCAGTACTTC. Its protein is CASSSGTSSYEQYF.

This chain links TRBV29-1 with TRBJ1-1; 10 positions match TRBD1. This CDR3 spans 12 amino acids. From germline, CDR1 is SQVTM and CDR2 ANQGSEA. Germline trimming cut 6 bases from V and 3 bases from J; bases unmatched to any gene: 1. The DNA of the CDR3 is TGCAGCGTCGGACAGGGGGACACTGAAGCTTTCTTT. Its translation is CSVGQGDTEAFF. Full variable domain (remainder filled in from reference TRBV29-1 and TRBJ1-1): SAVISQKPSRDICQRGTSLTIQCQVDSQVTMMFWYRQQPGQSLTLIATANQGSEATYESGFVIDKFPISRPNLTFSTLTVSNMSPEDSSIYLCSVGQGDTEAFFGQGTRLTVV.

This rearrangement joins TRBV7-9 to TRBJ2-3; tentative D call: TRBD2 (5 bases). Deletions cut 5 bases from V and 2 bases from J, with 11 bases between. The V gene's germline CDR1 is SEHNR and CDR2 FQNEAQ (reference sequence). This CDR3 has 14 amino acids. CDR3 residues: CASSPSGLTDTQYF. CDR3 coding DNA: TGTGCCAGCAGCCCCAGCGGACTCACAGATACGCAGTATTTT. The entire variable domain, with the rest obtained from reference TRBV7-9 and TRBJ2-3, is as follows: DTGVSQNPRHKITKRGQNVTFRCDPISEHNRLYWYRQTLGQGPEFLTYFQNEAQLEKSRLLSDRFSAERPKGSFSTLEIQRTEQGDSAMYLCASSPSGLTDTQYFGPGTRLTVL.

The rearrangement joins TRBV18 to TRBJ2-7; TRBD1 aligns across 8 bases. Germline CDR1 and CDR2: KGHSH and LQKENI. The CDR3 is 15 amino acids. V lost 1 base to trimming and J lost 2 bases; unmatched junction nucleotides: 4. Here the CDR3 DNA reads TGTGCCAGCTCACCACGAGACAGGGGAACCTACGAGCAGTACTTC. It specifies CASSPRDRGTYEQYF.

The chain joins TRBV18 to TRBJ2-5, with 8 bases matching TRBD1. Looked up from germline, CDR1 is KGHSH and CDR2 is LQKENI. This CDR3 is 14 amino acids long. V shed 5 bases and J 3 bases; nucleotides not matched to a gene: 5. The CDR3 is CASSLQDREETQYF. The CDR3 DNA reads TGTGCCAGCTCATTACAGGACAGGGAAGAGACCCAGTACTTC.

The rearrangement uses TRBV13 and TRBJ2-5, with TRBD1 matching 8 bases. Germline lookup yields CDR1 PRHDT and CDR2 FYEKMQ (reference sequence). V lost 3 bases and J lost 2; bases outside the gene matches: 5. The CDR3 has 15 amino acids. This CDR3 is CASSFGQGSQETQYF. CDR3 bases: TGTGCCAGCAGCTTCGGACAGGGTAGTCAAGAGACCCAGTACTTC.

The table lists this clone with a few counts. The rearrangement uses TRBV4-1 and TRBJ2-2; 7 bases match TRBD1. The J segment lost 0 bases and the V segment lost 0 bases, leaving 7 bases of the junction unmatched. Germline lookup yields CDR1 MGHRA and CDR2 YSYEKL. The CDR3 runs 18 residues. In nucleotides, the CDR3 is TGCGCCAGCAGCCAAGAAGCAACAGGGGATACGAACACCGGGGAGCTGTTTTTT. Its protein product is CASSQEATGDTNTGELFF.

The J gene is TRBJ2-1, the V gene TRBV5-1; 10 nucleotides match TRBD1. The CDR3 consists of 15 residues. V shed 4 bases, J shed 6 bases, and the junction held 7 bases outside the gene matches. CDR1 is SGHRS and CDR2 is YFSETQ in the germline V gene. CDR3 sequence (DNA): TGCGCCAGCAGCGCAGGGACAGGGGAAGTCAATGAGCAGTTCTTC. Translating gives CASSAGTGEVNEQFF.

This clone was detected only a few times. This chain connects TRBV28 to TRBJ1-2, with TRBD1 matching 8 bases. Looked up from germline, CDR1 is MDHEN and CDR2 is SYDVKM. J lost 2 bases, V lost 5 bases, and 10 bases had no gene match. The CDR3 has 16 residues. The CDR3 bases are TGTGCCAGCAGTGTAGGGGAGGACAGGGCGAACTATGGCTACACCTTC. Protein: CASSVGEDRANYGYTF.

The chain uses TRBV10-3 and TRBJ2-1; 12 positions agree with TRBD2. CDR1 is ENHRY, CDR2 SYGVKD, per germline. V dropped 0 bases and J dropped 0; count of bases not matched to a gene: 18. This CDR3 is built from 23 residues. The DNA of the CDR3 is TGTGCCATCAGTGAGTCGATAGGTAAGACTAGCGGGGGCCATACAAGCTCCTACAATGAGCAGTTCTTC. Its protein is CAISESIGKTSGGHTSSYNEQFF.

The rearrangement links TRBV27 to TRBJ2-5; tentative D call: TRBD2 (6 bases). The J call is uncertain, as TRBJ2-7 better fits the DNA end. CDR3 length: 14 amino acids. The germline gives CDR1 MNHEY, CDR2 SMNVEV (reference sequence). The DNA for the CDR3 is TGTGCCAGCAGTTATTCGGGAGTTAACTACGAGCAGTACTTC. Translating it yields CASSYSGVNYEQYF.

The chain combines TRBV10-2 with TRBJ2-5; TRBD2 aligns across 11 bases. The CDR3 runs to 16 residues. Germline trimming cut 1 base from V and 2 bases from J; bases unmatched to any gene: 3. The germline gives CDR1 WSHSY, CDR2 SAAADI. The CDR3 here is CASSEFGTSGQETQYF. CDR3 DNA sequence: TGCGCCAGCAGTGAGTTCGGGACTAGCGGTCAAGAGACCCAGTACTTC.

By sample share, this clone is medium-sized. The chain couples TRBV4-1 to TRBJ2-1, with TRBD2 identical over 15 bases. The CDR3 has 19 residues. J lost 0 bases, V lost 3 bases, and 6 bases had no gene match. CDR1 and CDR2 from the germline V gene are MGHRA and YSYEKL. The CDR3 coding sequence is TGCGCCAGCAGCCATCCCGGACTAGCGGGAGGGGACTCCTACAATGAGCAGTTCTTC. Residues: CASSHPGLAGGDSYNEQFF.

The chain combines TRBV6-5 with TRBJ2-3; 9 bases are shared with TRBD1. CDR1 is MNHEY, CDR2 SVGAGI, per germline. The J segment lost 5 bases and the V segment lost 6 bases, leaving 9 bases of the junction unmatched. CDR3 length equals 15 residues. The CDR3 DNA follows: TGTGCCAGCAGGATGGGACAGGGCCGGGGAGATACGCAGTATTTT. Its protein product is CASRMGQGRGDTQYF.

The V gene is TRBV18, the J gene TRBJ1-6, with 7 bases aligning to TRBD1. Germline CDR1 is KGHSH and CDR2 is LQKENI. The trim removed 3 bases at V and 3 bases at J, leaving 5 bases unmatched. The CDR3 covers 16 residues. Here the CDR3 reads CASSPQDRVYNSPLHF. The CDR3 DNA reads TGTGCCAGCTCACCCCAAGACAGGGTCTATAATTCACCCCTCCACTTT.

A remark on this clone: A junction end diverges from the germline sequence, so it may reflect a read error. The V call is TRBV4-2, the J call TRBJ1-4; the match to TRBD1 covers 12 bases. This CDR3 region has 18 residues. CDR1 LGHNA and CDR2 YNFKEQ come from the germline V gene. The CDR3 DNA sequence: TGTGCCAGCAGCCGGGGGACAGGGGGCGGGGTAACTAGTGAAAAACTGTTTTTT. As protein: CASSRGTGGGVTSEKLFF.

The rearrangement joins TRBV4-3 to TRBJ2-5; 7 nucleotides line up with TRBD2. The ends lost 8 bases at V and 4 bases at J; junction bases unmatched: 7. The CDR3 is made up of 13 amino acids. Germline values: CDR1 LGHNA, CDR2 YSLEER. The CDR3 bases are TGCGCCAGCGGCCCCTCTAGCGGAGAGACCCAGTACTTC. It is translated as CASGPSSGETQYF.

This clone was detected only once. The chain carries TRBV28 and TRBJ1-1, with a tentative D call TRBD1 (5 bases). CDR3 length equals 14 residues. Germline assignment: CDR1 MDHEN and CDR2 SYDVKM. Trimming stripped 6 bases from V and 1 base from J, with 12 bases between. This CDR3 is CASSPQGKNTEAFF. CDR3 nucleotides: TGTGCCAGCAGCCCCCAGGGTAAGAACACTGAAGCTTTCTTT.

The chain uses TRBV2 and TRBJ2-7; D perhaps matches TRBD1 (6 bases). The length of the CDR3 is 15 residues. Looked up from germline, CDR1 is SNHLY and CDR2 is FYNNEI. V was pared by 4 bases and J by 4 bases, with 17 bases between. The CDR3 region has the DNA TGTGCCAGCAGTGTGGGGCAGGGGATAATGTACGAGCAGTACTTC. Its protein is CASSVGQGIMYEQYF.

The V and J genes are TRBV10-3 and TRBJ2-1; TRBD2 aligns across 7 bases. Germline CDR1 and CDR2: ENHRY and SYGVKD. The CDR3 extends over 13 amino acids. The junction had 11 bases not matched to a gene; V was cut back by 9 bases and J by 9 bases. The CDR3 DNA reads TGTGCCATTTTGACTAGCCCCCGGGGTGAGCAGTTCTTC. It codes for CAILTSPRGEQFF.

This clone was seen only a few times. The chain has TRBV7-6 and TRBJ2-1; 13 bases are a match to TRBD2. Germline V gene data show CDR1 as SGHVS and CDR2 as FNYEAQ. J was trimmed by 3 bases and V by 4 bases; bases with no gene match: 9. This CDR3 is 18 amino acids long. The CDR3 loop is CASSSWTSGRSGYNEQFF. In DNA, the CDR3 is TGTGCCAGCAGCTCGTGGACTAGCGGGAGATCGGGCTACAATGAGCAGTTCTTC.

J is TRBJ1-2 and V is TRBV7-9; D is ambiguous. Germline V gene sequence: CDR1 SEHNR, CDR2 FQNEAQ (reference sequence). Trimming cost V 5 bases and J 3 bases, with 4 bases left between them. The CDR3 is 11 residues long. CDR3 in amino acids: CASSLHYGYTF. The CDR3 nucleotides read TGTGCCAGCAGCCTTCACTATGGCTACACCTTC.

The chain is built from TRBV2 and TRBJ2-7; 7 bases align to TRBD1. With V trimmed by 6 bases and J by 7 bases, 12 bases remained unmatched. The germline V gene has CDR1 SNHLY and CDR2 FYNNEI. CDR3 length: 14 residues. The CDR3 region has the DNA TGTGCCAGCAGCACGGACAGGATTGGTGATGAGCAGTACTTC. Protein: CASSTDRIGDEQYF.

The chain recombines TRBV18 with TRBJ2-5; 7 bases match TRBD1. V was clipped by 9 bases and J by 1 base; unmatched bases: 2. The CDR3 is 12 amino acids. In germline, CDR1 is KGHSH, CDR2 LQKENI. CDR3 nucleotides: TGTGCCAGTAGGGACAGCCAAGAGACCCAGTACTTC. This encodes CASRDSQETQYF.

This clone was recorded once. The V and J genes are TRBV7-6 and TRBJ2-7; 7 bases line up with TRBD2. Germline V gene lookup returns CDR1 SGHVS and CDR2 FNYEAQ. This CDR3 has 16 residues. J was trimmed by 3 bases and V by 0 bases; bases with no gene match: 8. DNA for the CDR3: TGTGCCAGCAGCTTAGCGCCCGGGGGGACTAACTACGAGCAGTACTTC. It is translated as CASSLAPGGTNYEQYF.

V and J are TRBV19 and TRBJ1-6, with 7 bases that match TRBD1. This CDR3 has 15 amino acids. With V trimmed by 5 bases and J by 10 bases, 11 bases remained unmatched. The V gene's germline CDR1 is LNHDA and CDR2 SQIVND (reference sequence). The CDR3: CASSARTGEGSPLHF. In DNA form, the CDR3 reads TGTGCCAGTAGTGCCCGGACAGGAGAAGGGTCACCCCTCCACTTT.